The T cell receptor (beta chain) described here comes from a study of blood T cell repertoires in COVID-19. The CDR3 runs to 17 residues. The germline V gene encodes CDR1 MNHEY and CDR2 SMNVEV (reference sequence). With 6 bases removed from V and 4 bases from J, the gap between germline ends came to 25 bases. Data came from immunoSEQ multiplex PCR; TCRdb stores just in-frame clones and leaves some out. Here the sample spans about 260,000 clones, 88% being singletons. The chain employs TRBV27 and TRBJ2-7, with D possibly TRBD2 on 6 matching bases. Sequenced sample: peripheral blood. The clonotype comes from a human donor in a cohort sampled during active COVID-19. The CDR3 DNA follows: TGTGCCAGCAGCGTTCATGGTTCGGGGGTTAATCAATACGAGCAGTACTTC. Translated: CASSVHGSGVNQYEQYF.